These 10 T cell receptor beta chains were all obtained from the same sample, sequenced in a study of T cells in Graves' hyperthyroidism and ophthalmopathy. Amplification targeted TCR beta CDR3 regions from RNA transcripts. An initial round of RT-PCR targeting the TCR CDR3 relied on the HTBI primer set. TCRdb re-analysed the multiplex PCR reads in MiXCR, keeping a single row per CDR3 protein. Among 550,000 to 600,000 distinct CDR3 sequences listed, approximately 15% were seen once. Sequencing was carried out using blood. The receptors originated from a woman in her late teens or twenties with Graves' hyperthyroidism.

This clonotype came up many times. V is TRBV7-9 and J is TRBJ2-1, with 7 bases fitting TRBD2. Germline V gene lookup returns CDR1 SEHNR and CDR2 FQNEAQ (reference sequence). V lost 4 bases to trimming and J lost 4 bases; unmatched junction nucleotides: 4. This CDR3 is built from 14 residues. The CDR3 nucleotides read TGTGCCAGCAGCTCCAGCGGGGTGTACAATGAGCAGTTCTTC. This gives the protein CASSSSGVYNEQFF. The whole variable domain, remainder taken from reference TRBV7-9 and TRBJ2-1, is DTGVSQNPRHKITKRGQNVTFRCDPISEHNRLYWYRQTLGQGPEFLTYFQNEAQLEKSRLLSDRFSAERPKGSFSTLEIQRTEQGDSAMYLCASSSSGVYNEQFFGPGTRLTVL.

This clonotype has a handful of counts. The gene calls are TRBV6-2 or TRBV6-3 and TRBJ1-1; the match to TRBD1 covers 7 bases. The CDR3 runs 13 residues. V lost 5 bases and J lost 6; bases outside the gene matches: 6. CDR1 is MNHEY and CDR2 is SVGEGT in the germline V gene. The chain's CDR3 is CASSLTGESEAFF. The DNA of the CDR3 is TGTGCCAGCAGTCTAACAGGGGAGTCTGAAGCTTTCTTT.

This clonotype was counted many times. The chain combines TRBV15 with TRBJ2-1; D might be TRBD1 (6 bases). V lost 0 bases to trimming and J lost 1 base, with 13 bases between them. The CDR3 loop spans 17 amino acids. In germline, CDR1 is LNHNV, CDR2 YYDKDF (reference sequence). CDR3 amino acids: CATSRDRQVKSYNEQFF. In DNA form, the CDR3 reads TGTGCCACCAGCAGAGATAGACAGGTGAAGTCCTACAATGAGCAGTTCTTC.

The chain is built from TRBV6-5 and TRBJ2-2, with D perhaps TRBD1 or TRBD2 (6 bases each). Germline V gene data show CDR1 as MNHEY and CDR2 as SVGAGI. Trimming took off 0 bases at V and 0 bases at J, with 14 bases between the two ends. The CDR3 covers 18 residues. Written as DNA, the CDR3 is TGTGCCAGCAGTTACTCGTTAGGGGGAGGCCCGAACACCGGGGAGCTGTTTTTT. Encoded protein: CASSYSLGGGPNTGELFF.

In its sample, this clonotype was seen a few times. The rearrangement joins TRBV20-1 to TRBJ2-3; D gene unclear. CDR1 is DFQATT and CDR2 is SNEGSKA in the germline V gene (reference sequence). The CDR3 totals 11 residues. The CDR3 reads CSVDVADTQYF. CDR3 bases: TGCAGCGTTGATGTGGCGGATACGCAGTATTTT.

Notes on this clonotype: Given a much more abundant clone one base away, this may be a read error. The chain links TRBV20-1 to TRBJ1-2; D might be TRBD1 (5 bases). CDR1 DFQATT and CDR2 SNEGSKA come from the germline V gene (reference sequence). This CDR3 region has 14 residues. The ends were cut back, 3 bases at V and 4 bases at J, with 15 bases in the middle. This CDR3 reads CSASDGHGTYGYTF. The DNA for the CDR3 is TGCAGTGCTAGTGACGGACATGGGACCTATGGCTACACCTTC.

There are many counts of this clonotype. CDR3 in amino acids: CASSVLAGANIGYEQYF. DNA for the CDR3: TGTGCCAGCTCGGTCCTAGCGGGAGCTAATATTGGCTACGAGCAGTACTTC. The chain joins TRBV12-3 or TRBV12-4 to TRBJ2-7; 10 positions match TRBD2. The length of the CDR3 is 17 residues. V shed 8 bases, J shed 3 bases, and the junction held 16 bases outside the gene matches.

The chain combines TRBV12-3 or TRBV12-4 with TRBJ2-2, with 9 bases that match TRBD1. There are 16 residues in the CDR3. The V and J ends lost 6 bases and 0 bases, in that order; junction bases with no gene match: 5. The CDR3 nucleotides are TGTGCCAGCAGAGCCGGGACAGGGACGAACACCGGGGAGCTGTTTTTT. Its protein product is CASRAGTGTNTGELFF.

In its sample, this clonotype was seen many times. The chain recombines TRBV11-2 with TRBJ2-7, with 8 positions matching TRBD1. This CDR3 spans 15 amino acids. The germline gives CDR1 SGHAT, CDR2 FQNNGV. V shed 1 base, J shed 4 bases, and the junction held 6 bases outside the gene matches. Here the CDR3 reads CASSLVWGQVYEQYF. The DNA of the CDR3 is TGTGCCAGCAGCTTAGTCTGGGGACAGGTGTACGAGCAGTACTTC.

CDR3 region: CASQGTYEQYF. Written as DNA, the CDR3 is TGTGCCAGCCAGGGGACCTACGAGCAGTACTTC. J is TRBJ2-7 and V is TRBV6-1; D is perhaps TRBD1 (6 bases). The germline gives CDR1 MNHNS, CDR2 SASEGT. V lost 8 bases and J lost 2, with 7 bases in between. The CDR3 contains 11 residues.